What follows are 13 T cell receptor beta chains derived from one specimen sequenced in a study of T cells in Graves' hyperthyroidism and ophthalmopathy. TCR beta CDR3 regions were amplified from RNA transcripts. HTBI primers were the set used in a first-round RT-PCR of the TCR CDR3. TCRdb independently ran MiXCR on the multiplex PCR reads; one entry per CDR3 protein. Of about 500,000 distinct CDR3 sequences in the sample, around 15% are singletons; the top ten hold less than 20%. The source material was blood. The receptor source for this set is a woman aged 18-29 years with Graves' hyperthyroidism.

This clonotype came up many times. The chain joins TRBV9 to TRBJ2-1; 10 bases agree with TRBD2. In germline, CDR1 is SGDLS, CDR2 YYNGEE. This CDR3 is 15 amino acids long. Germline trimming cut 0 bases from V and 11 bases from J; bases unmatched to any gene: 8. Here the CDR3 reads CASSVEASGRDKQFF. CDR3 DNA: TGTGCCAGCAGCGTAGAAGCTAGCGGGAGAGACAAGCAGTTCTTC.

Ten or more counts support this clonotype. The chain carries TRBV12-3 or TRBV12-4 and TRBJ2-5, with TRBD1 matching 8 bases. Germline trimming cut 4 bases from V and 4 bases from J; bases unmatched to any gene: 11. The CDR3 is 16 amino acids. The CDR3 is CASSSLRTGRLETQYF. The DNA for the CDR3 is TGTGCCAGCAGTTCCCTCCGGACAGGGAGATTAGAGACCCAGTACTTC.

About this clonotype: At one boundary the junction diverges from the germline segment, which might be a read error. This chain connects TRBV18 to TRBJ2-7; maybe TRBD1 (6 bases). The germline V gene has CDR1 KGHSH and CDR2 LQKENI. The CDR3 loop spans 14 amino acids. In nucleotides, the CDR3 is TGTGCCAGCTCACTCCGGGACATACCCTACGAGCAGTATTTC. Its protein is CASSLRDIPYEQYF.

The sample holds a few counts of this clonotype. The rearrangement links TRBV19 to TRBJ2-2; 8 nucleotides agree with TRBD1. The CDR3 extends over 14 amino acids. The V and J ends lost 3 bases and 4 bases, in that order; junction bases with no gene match: 1. CDR1 is LNHDA and CDR2 is SQIVND in the germline V gene (reference sequence). The chain's CDR3 is CASSITGGTGELFF. CDR3 nucleotide sequence: TGTGCCAGTAGTATCACAGGGGGCACCGGGGAGCTGTTTTTT.

This clonotype showed up just a few times. The rearrangement links TRBV6-1 to TRBJ1-1, with D possibly TRBD1 on 6 matching bases. Germline V gene lookup returns CDR1 MNHNS and CDR2 SASEGT. Between the trimmed V and J ends, which lost 5 bases and 4 bases, there was a span of 23 bases. The CDR3 consists of 17 residues. The CDR3 coding sequence is TGTGCCAGCAGTATAGTCAGCCCCAGGGGTTTTGGCACTGAAGCTTTCTTT. It codes for CASSIVSPRGFGTEAFF.

This chain uses TRBV20-1 with TRBJ2-2; D remains unclear. Germline V gives CDR1 DFQATT, CDR2 SNEGSKA (reference sequence). Trimming cost V 6 bases and J 4 bases, with 15 bases left between them. The CDR3 is 14 amino acids. CDR3 sequence (DNA): TGCAGTGCACCACGCCGAGCGTCCACCGGGGAGCTGTTTTTT. Translated: CSAPRRASTGELFF.

This clonotype was detected only a few times. The CDR3 region has the DNA TGTGCCTCTGACAGGGGGCCGGAAACAGATACGCAGTATTTT. Protein sequence: CASDRGPETDTQYF. This rearrangement joins TRBV18 to TRBJ2-3; 10 positions agree with TRBD1. Per germline, CDR1 KGHSH and CDR2 LQKENI. V was pared by 11 bases and J by 3 bases, with 8 bases of the junction left unmatched. There are 14 residues in the CDR3.

This chain connects TRBV5-1 to TRBJ2-5, with 9 bases aligning to TRBD1. With 3 bases clipped from V and 0 bases from J, the junction kept 6 bases outside the gene matches. Germline V CDR1 and CDR2: SGHRS, YFSETQ. The CDR3 length is 16 residues. The CDR3 DNA sequence: TGCGCCAGCAGCTGGGACAGGGAATCGTACCAAGAGACCCAGTACTTC. This sequence encodes CASSWDRESYQETQYF.

This clonotype was counted ten times or more. The chain combines TRBV29-1 with TRBJ1-4, with TRBD1 matching over 7 bases. Germline V gives CDR1 SQVTM, CDR2 ANQGSEA. The V and J ends lost 2 bases and 8 bases, in that order; junction bases with no gene match: 8. This CDR3 has 14 residues. The CDR3 region is CSVEFGQAREKLFF. CDR3 nucleotide sequence: TGCAGCGTTGAATTCGGACAGGCGAGGGAAAAACTGTTTTTT.

The V and J genes are TRBV6-1 and TRBJ1-6; D is perhaps TRBD1 (6 bases). This CDR3 region has 14 residues. The germline V gene has CDR1 MNHNS and CDR2 SASEGT. The ends were cut back, 7 bases at V and 9 bases at J, with 16 bases in the middle. Written as DNA, the CDR3 is TGTGCCAGCACCCCCGACAGGTGGGGTTCACCCCTCCACTTT. It yields the protein CASTPDRWGSPLHF.

This clonotype was recorded many times. The chain links TRBV11-2 to TRBJ2-1, with D possibly TRBD2 on 6 matching bases. Trimming took 1 base from V and 2 from J, leaving 9 bases between them. Per the germline V gene, CDR1 is SGHAT and CDR2 is FQNNGV. This CDR3 region has 15 residues. This CDR3 is CASSLVAATYNEQFF. The CDR3 bases are TGTGCCAGCAGCTTAGTAGCGGCTACCTACAATGAGCAGTTCTTC.

In its sample, this clonotype was seen many times. This rearrangement joins TRBV12-3 or TRBV12-4 to TRBJ1-6, with 7 positions matching TRBD1. Trimming cost V 5 bases and J 7 bases; bases outside gene matches: 2. The CDR3 loop spans 13 amino acids. CDR3 residues: CASSPTGNSPLHF. CDR3 nucleotide sequence: TGTGCCAGCAGTCCGACAGGGAATTCACCCCTCCACTTT.

This clonotype was detected many times. This chain joins TRBV11-2 and TRBJ2-1, with D tentatively TRBD2 (6 bases). Germline CDR1 is SGHAT and CDR2 is FQNNGV. Trimming took off 5 bases at V and 0 bases at J, with 11 bases between the two ends. There are 15 residues in the CDR3. The CDR3 loop is CASSRSGYSYNEQFF. The CDR3 nucleotides are TGTGCCAGCAGCCGTAGCGGATACTCCTACAATGAGCAGTTCTTC.